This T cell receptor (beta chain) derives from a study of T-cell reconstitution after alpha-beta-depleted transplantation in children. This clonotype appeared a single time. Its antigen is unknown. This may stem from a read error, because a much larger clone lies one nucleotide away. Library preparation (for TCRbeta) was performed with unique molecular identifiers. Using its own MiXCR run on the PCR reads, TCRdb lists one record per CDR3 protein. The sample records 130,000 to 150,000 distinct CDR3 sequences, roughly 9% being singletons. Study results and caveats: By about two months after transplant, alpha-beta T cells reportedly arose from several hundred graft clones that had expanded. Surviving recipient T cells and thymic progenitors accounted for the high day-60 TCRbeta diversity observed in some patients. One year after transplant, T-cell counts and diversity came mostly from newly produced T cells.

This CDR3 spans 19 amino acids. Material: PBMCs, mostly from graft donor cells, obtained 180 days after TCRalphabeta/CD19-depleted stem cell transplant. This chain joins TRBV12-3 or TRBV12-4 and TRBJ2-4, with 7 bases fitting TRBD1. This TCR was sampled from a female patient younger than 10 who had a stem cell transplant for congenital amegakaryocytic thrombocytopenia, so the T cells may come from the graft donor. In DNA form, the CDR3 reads TGTACCAGCAGTTCTTTAGACAGGGCCCAGACCCTAGCCAAAAACATTCAGTACTTC. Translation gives CTSSSLDRAQTLAKNIQYF.